This T cell receptor beta chain was documented in a study of blood T cell repertoires in COVID-19. At the level of the study: T cells, B-cell-depleted T cells, or PBMCs supplied cDNA or gDNA.

In the original processing: Researchers report that nucleated cell counts were estimated from reference gene primer amplification. Only in-frame clones appear in the TCRdb table, and some are missing; sequencing was by immunoSEQ multiplex PCR. D and trimming were read from the DNA, whereas the V and J calls and clone size are those reported in that table. The repertoire has just under 65,000 clones, around four fifths of them found once; the top ten carry about two fifths. The ends were cut back, 6 bases at V and 2 bases at J, with 14 bases in the middle. This CDR3 is 14 amino acids long. Germline V gene sequence: CDR1 MNHEY, CDR2 SVGAGI.

The receptor was isolated from a human donor in a cohort sampled during active COVID-19. This rearrangement joins TRBV6-5 to TRBJ2-7; tentatively, D is TRBD1 (6 bases). The specimen sequenced was peripheral blood. CDR3: CASRPDSLTYEQYF. CDR3 bases: TGTGCCAGCAGACCGGACAGCTTAACCTACGAGCAGTACTTC.